The 32 T cell receptor beta chains given below trace back to one sample, sequenced in a study of cytotoxic CD8 clonotypes in ibrutinib-treated CLL. Clones were read by immunoSEQ multiplex PCR, and TCRdb kept only the in-frame ones, dropping some. This sample has 300,000 or so clones, with over 60% found just once. Material: PBMCs, obtained after 36 months of ibrutinib treatment. Receptors originate from a human donor with chronic lymphocytic leukemia.

The chain recombines TRBV9 with TRBJ2-6, with 11 bases aligning to TRBD1. The germline V gene encodes CDR1 SGDLS and CDR2 YYNGEE. The CDR3 runs to 17 residues. J was trimmed by 3 bases and V by 4 bases; bases with no gene match: 6. For the CDR3, the DNA is TGTGCCAGCAGCTCAGGACAGGGGGCGCTTGGGGCCAACGTCCTGACTTTC. Translated: CASSSGQGALGANVLTF.

A single count supports this clone. This chain links TRBV28 with TRBJ2-3, with 8 bases identical to TRBD2. This CDR3 has 14 amino acids. J was trimmed by 5 bases and V by 4 bases; bases with no gene match: 5. CDR1 MDHEN and CDR2 SYDVKM come from the germline V gene. CDR3 DNA: TGTGCCAGCAGTTGGGCGGGAGGAGGAGATACGCAGTATTTT. Translated, it gives CASSWAGGGDTQYF.

The chain carries TRBV18 and TRBJ2-2; D is uncertain. The germline V and J ends were trimmed by 2 bases and 2 bases, with 6 bases remaining between them. There are 14 residues in the CDR3. Germline CDR1 KGHSH, CDR2 LQKENI. The CDR3, as DNA: TGTGCCAGCTCACCAGGAGTAAACACCGGGGAGCTGTTTTTT. As protein: CASSPGVNTGELFF.

This chain links TRBV5-6 with TRBJ1-5, with 8 bases identical to TRBD1. J lost 5 bases, V lost 3 bases, and 4 bases had no gene match. Germline assignment: CDR1 SGHDT and CDR2 YYEEEE. The CDR3 totals 14 residues. The CDR3 reads CASSWTGRDQPQHF. DNA of the CDR3: TGTGCCAGCAGCTGGACAGGGAGGGATCAGCCCCAGCATTTT. The full variable domain, with the rest looked up from reference TRBV5-6 and TRBJ1-5, is DAGVTQSPTHLIKTRGQQVTLRCSPKSGHDTVSWYQQALGQGPQFIFQYYEEEERQRGNFPDRFSGHQFPNYSSELNVNALLLGDSALYLCASSWTGRDQPQHFGDGTRLSIL.

The chain uses TRBV5-4 and TRBJ1-2; D possibly corresponds to TRBD1 (6 bases). CDR3 length equals 14 residues. Trimming took off 4 bases at V and 10 bases at J, with 20 bases between the two ends. Germline V gene data show CDR1 as SGHNT and CDR2 as YYREEE (reference sequence). CDR3 loop: CASSQNRDKSPYTF. The CDR3 nucleotides read TGTGCCAGCAGCCAAAACAGGGATAAGAGCCCCTACACCTTC. Using reference TRBV5-4 and TRBJ1-2 for the parts outside the CDR3, the full variable domain is ETGVTQSPTHLIKTRGQQVTLRCSSQSGHNTVSWYQQALGQGPQFIFQYYREEENGRGNFPPRFSGLQFPNYSSELNVNALELDDSALYLCASSQNRDKSPYTFGSGTRLTVV.

This chain connects TRBV10-3 to TRBJ2-2; D is possibly TRBD2 (6 bases). CDR1 and CDR2 from the germline V gene are ENHRY and SYGVKD. The CDR3 loop spans 14 amino acids. The V and J ends lost 10 bases and 3 bases respectively, with 15 bases between them. CDR3 sequence reads: CATLGGQDTGELFF. CDR3 in DNA: TGTGCCACCCTCGGGGGTCAGGACACCGGGGAGCTGTTTTTT.

This clone has just a few counts. V is TRBV27 and J is TRBJ2-7; TRBD1 agrees at 11 bases. The CDR3 consists of 15 residues. In germline, CDR1 is MNHEY, CDR2 SMNVEV (reference sequence). With V trimmed by 5 bases and J by 1 base, 4 bases remained unmatched. The CDR3 nucleotides read TGTGCCAGCAGTCTTGGGACAGGGGGTTCCTACGAGCAGTACTTC. Its protein product is CASSLGTGGSYEQYF.

V is TRBV6-5 and J is TRBJ1-3; D ambiguous. This CDR3 spans 15 amino acids. Trimming left V 4 bases short and J 4 bases short, with 14 bases between. From germline, CDR1 is MNHEY and CDR2 SVGAGI. The CDR3 here is CASSSPSRSGNTIYF. The CDR3 DNA reads as TGTGCCAGCAGTTCCCCGAGCAGATCAGGAAACACCATATATTTT.

Of note for this clone: One end of the junction varies from germline; a read error may be responsible. The chain links TRBV9 to TRBJ2-2; D unresolved. The CDR3 has 18 amino acids. CDR1 and CDR2 from the germline V gene are SGDLS and YYNGEE. CDR3 loop: CASSPPAGPTWNSGELFF. The CDR3, as DNA: TGTGCCAGCAGCCCACCGGCCGGACCTACTTGGAACTCCGGGGAGCTGTTTTTT.

This chain joins TRBV7-6 and TRBJ2-2; a possible D gene is TRBD2 (5 bases). The V gene's germline CDR1 is SGHVS and CDR2 FNYEAQ. The CDR3 contains 16 residues. Trimming took off 1 base at V and 1 base at J, with 10 bases between the two ends. CDR3 sequence: CASSLEASRNTGELFF. In nucleotides, the CDR3 is TGTGCCAGCAGCTTAGAGGCTAGCAGGAACACCGGGGAGCTGTTTTTT.

This clone was seen only a few times. The rearrangement uses TRBV9 and TRBJ2-5; TRBD1 agrees at 7 bases. The CDR3 loop spans 16 amino acids. Germline values: CDR1 SGDLS, CDR2 YYNGEE. The J segment lost 2 bases and the V segment lost 0 bases, leaving 7 bases of the junction unmatched. For the CDR3, the DNA is TGTGCCAGCAGCGTAGGCGTACAGGGGACGCAAGAGACCCAGTACTTC. Translating gives CASSVGVQGTQETQYF.

This chain joins TRBV2 and TRBJ2-7; D possibly uses TRBD1 or TRBD2 (5 bases each). The germline V gene has CDR1 SNHLY and CDR2 FYNNEI. Trimming left V 2 bases short and J 9 bases short, with 32 bases between. The CDR3 runs 19 residues. The CDR3 coding sequence is TGTGCCAGCAGTGAATATGGCTGGGGGTCCGACTTGCTACGAGCTCCGCAGTACTTC. Translation: CASSEYGWGSDLLRAPQYF.

This sequence joins TRBV28 and TRBJ2-6, with D tentatively TRBD1 or TRBD2 (5 bases each). CDR3 size: 16 residues. Germline V gives CDR1 MDHEN, CDR2 SYDVKM. The V and J ends lost 5 bases and 2 bases respectively, with 13 bases between them. The CDR3 DNA follows: TGTGCCAGCAGTCTCGGGACGTCCCCTGGGGCCAACGTCCTGACTTTC. This translates into CASSLGTSPGANVLTF.

This clone has ten or more counts. The chain links TRBV5-1 to TRBJ1-2, with 7 bases aligning to TRBD1. The J segment lost 3 bases and the V segment lost 0 bases, leaving 2 bases of the junction unmatched. Germline V gives CDR1 SGHRS, CDR2 YFSETQ. The CDR3 totals 14 residues. The CDR3 DNA sequence: TGCGCCAGCAGCTTGGCCGGGACAGACTATGGCTACACCTTC. Translating it yields CASSLAGTDYGYTF.

The chain combines TRBV28 with TRBJ2-7; perhaps TRBD1 as D (5 bases). The CDR3 runs to 14 residues. V was cut by 5 bases and J by 3 bases, with 14 bases left in between. Germline CDR1 is MDHEN and CDR2 is SYDVKM. The CDR3 DNA reads as TGTGCCAGCAGTCCTCCTCCAGGGTTCTACGAGCAGTACTTC. Translation: CASSPPPGFYEQYF.

V is TRBV7-8 and J is TRBJ2-7; TRBD2 might be the D (6 bases). V dropped 4 bases and J dropped 1 base, with 20 bases sitting between them. Germline CDR1 is SGHVS and CDR2 is FQNEAQ. The CDR3 contains 17 residues. In nucleotides, the CDR3 is TGTGCCAGCAGCTCGAGGTACCGGGAGAAAACGTCCTACGAGCAGTACTTC. Translated, it gives CASSSRYREKTSYEQYF.

The J gene is TRBJ1-5, the V gene TRBV5-1; 7 bases fit TRBD1. The CDR3 contains 14 residues. With 4 bases clipped from V and 5 bases from J, the junction kept 6 bases outside the gene matches. Germline CDR1 reads SGHRS; CDR2 reads YFSETQ. DNA of the CDR3: TGCGCCAGCAGCCCGGGGACAGCTCATCAGCCCCAGCATTTT. This encodes CASSPGTAHQPQHF. The variable domain in full, completed from reference TRBV5-1 and TRBJ1-5, reads KAGVTQTPRYLIKTRGQQVTLSCSPISGHRSVSWYQQTPGQGLQFLFEYFSETQRNKGNFPGRFSGRQFSNSRSEMNVSTLELGDSALYLCASSPGTAHQPQHFGDGTRLSIL.

The rearrangement uses TRBV6-5 and TRBJ1-2; 10 positions agree with TRBD1. The ends lost 5 bases at V and 0 bases at J; junction bases unmatched: 3. Germline CDR1 and CDR2: MNHEY and SVGAGI. The CDR3 has 15 residues. The CDR3 protein is CASSGTGVPNYGYTF. CDR3 in DNA: TGTGCCAGCAGTGGGACAGGGGTTCCTAACTATGGCTACACCTTC.

The V call is TRBV6-5, the J call TRBJ1-2, with a weak D call TRBD1 (6 bases). The germline V and J ends were trimmed by 6 bases and 7 bases, with 15 bases remaining between them. Germline assignment: CDR1 MNHEY and CDR2 SVGAGI. This CDR3 region has 13 residues. Written as DNA, the CDR3 is TGTGCCAGCAGCCTACACAGGGCGGGTGGCTACACCTTC. As protein: CASSLHRAGGYTF.

There are a few counts of this clone. The V call is TRBV5-6, the J call TRBJ1-2; 9 bases align to TRBD1. This CDR3 is built from 13 residues. Per the germline V gene, CDR1 is SGHDT and CDR2 is YYEEEE. The V and J ends lost 6 bases and 9 bases, in that order; junction bases with no gene match: 9. The DNA for the CDR3 is TGTGCCAGCATCTTTGGGACAGGGAAGAGCTACACCTTC. Amino acid sequence: CASIFGTGKSYTF.

The CDR3 DNA reads TGTGCCAGCAGCTTGGGACCGTTTGCCCCAGGTGAATTTGACTATGGCTACACCTTC. The encoded protein is CASSLGPFAPGEFDYGYTF. The V gene is TRBV5-6, the J gene TRBJ1-2; D uncertain. The CDR3 has 19 amino acids. The V gene's germline CDR1 is SGHDT and CDR2 YYEEEE. The germline V and J ends were trimmed by 0 bases and 3 bases, with 24 bases remaining between them.

The chain employs TRBV5-1 and TRBJ1-1, with D possibly being TRBD1 (6 bases). Germline loops: CDR1 SGHRS, CDR2 YFSETQ. V was cut by 5 bases and J by 0 bases, with 11 bases left in between. The CDR3 has 14 amino acids. The CDR3, as DNA: TGCGCCAGCAGATGGACAGAGATGAACACTGAAGCTTTCTTT. Its protein is CASRWTEMNTEAFF. Drawing the rest from reference TRBV5-1 and TRBJ1-1, the complete variable domain is KAGVTQTPRYLIKTRGQQVTLSCSPISGHRSVSWYQQTPGQGLQFLFEYFSETQRNKGNFPGRFSGRQFSNSRSEMNVSTLELGDSALYLCASRWTEMNTEAFFGQGTRLTVV.

This sequence joins TRBV28 and TRBJ2-7; D call uncertain. The germline V and J ends were trimmed by 4 bases and 10 bases, with 14 bases remaining between them. This CDR3 contains 12 residues. Germline V gene lookup returns CDR1 MDHEN and CDR2 SYDVKM. The CDR3 sequence: CASSSGRKEQYF. CDR3 bases: TGTGCCAGCAGTTCTGGACGGAAAGAACAGTACTTC.

V and J are TRBV6-6 and TRBJ1-1; D remains ambiguous. The CDR3 consists of 13 residues. V shed 4 bases and J shed 1 base, with 7 bases lying between them. The V gene's germline CDR1 is MNHNY and CDR2 SVGAGI (reference sequence). DNA of the CDR3: TGTGCCAGCAGTTGGGTTGGGAACACTGAAGCTTTCTTT. Protein: CASSWVGNTEAFF.

J is TRBJ1-4 and V is TRBV12-5, with 9 positions matching TRBD1. V gave up 4 bases and J gave up 3 bases; unmatched junction bases: 12. This CDR3 spans 18 amino acids. Germline-derived CDR1 and CDR2 are LGHNT and FRNRAP. This CDR3 reads CASGSSPKQGAPNEKLFF. The CDR3 bases are TGTGCTAGTGGTTCCTCACCTAAACAGGGGGCCCCTAATGAAAAACTGTTTTTT.

J is TRBJ2-5 and V is TRBV7-9; 14 nucleotides align to TRBD2. The CDR3 runs to 18 residues. The germline CDR1 and CDR2 sequences are SEHNR and FQNEAQ (reference sequence). Losses at the gene ends were 3 bases for V and 4 bases for J; bases not matched to a gene: 10. The CDR3 here is CASSFGLAGGSWGETQYF. The CDR3 bases are TGTGCCAGCAGCTTCGGACTAGCGGGGGGATCCTGGGGAGAGACCCAGTACTTC.

The J gene is TRBJ2-3, the V gene TRBV5-6; D tentatively reads TRBD1 or TRBD2 (6 bases each). Per germline, CDR1 SGHDT and CDR2 YYEEEE. The CDR3 has 16 amino acids. Trimming took 6 bases from V and 4 from J, leaving 21 bases between them. This chain's CDR3 is CASTRGPGMSADTQYF. CDR3 sequence (DNA): TGTGCCAGCACCCGGGGGCCCGGGATGAGCGCAGATACGCAGTATTTT.

V and J are TRBV7-9 and TRBJ2-7; 10 nucleotides match TRBD1. CDR1 and CDR2 (germline): SEHNR, FQNEAQ (reference sequence). This CDR3 region has 17 residues. The ends lost 4 bases at V and 0 bases at J; junction bases unmatched: 9. DNA of the CDR3: TGTGCCAGCAGCTCGCGAGCCGGGACAGGGGTCTCCTACGAGCAGTACTTC. Amino acid sequence: CASSSRAGTGVSYEQYF.

The V call is TRBV19, the J call TRBJ2-5; TRBD2 aligns across 8 bases. The CDR3 contains 17 residues. Losses at the gene ends were 5 bases for V and 1 base for J; bases not matched to a gene: 12. CDR1 is LNHDA, CDR2 SQIVND, per germline (reference sequence). The CDR3 sequence is CASSLSGRTQFQETQYF. CDR3 nucleotide sequence: TGTGCCAGTAGTTTGAGCGGGAGAACCCAGTTCCAAGAGACCCAGTACTTC.

The chain links TRBV9 to TRBJ2-7; 11 bases match TRBD1. The germline CDR1 and CDR2 sequences are SGDLS and YYNGEE. The CDR3 contains 17 residues. The J segment lost 7 bases and the V segment lost 3 bases, leaving 15 bases of the junction unmatched. In nucleotides, the CDR3 is TGTGCCAGCAGCGCTAGTCGACCGGGACAGGGGGGCGGAGAGCAGTACTTC. It is translated as CASSASRPGQGGGEQYF.

V usage is TRBV7-6 and J usage is TRBJ2-5; D remains ambiguous. The CDR3 loop spans 15 amino acids. CDR1 and CDR2 from the germline V gene are SGHVS and FNYEAQ. V gave up 4 bases and J gave up 5 bases, with 17 bases separating them. DNA of the CDR3: TGTGCCAGCAGCTCGACGGACCATTCAAGGGAGACCCAGTACTTC. Translated: CASSSTDHSRETQYF.

Here the CDR3 reads CASSALKGESTDTQYF. Written as DNA, the CDR3 is TGTGCCAGCAGTGCCCTAAAGGGGGAGAGCACAGATACGCAGTATTTT. This chain links TRBV25-1 with TRBJ2-3, with a weak D call TRBD1 (6 bases). CDR1 MGHDK and CDR2 SYGVNS come from the germline V gene. This CDR3 contains 16 residues. With 4 bases removed from V and 0 bases from J, the gap between germline ends came to 14 bases.